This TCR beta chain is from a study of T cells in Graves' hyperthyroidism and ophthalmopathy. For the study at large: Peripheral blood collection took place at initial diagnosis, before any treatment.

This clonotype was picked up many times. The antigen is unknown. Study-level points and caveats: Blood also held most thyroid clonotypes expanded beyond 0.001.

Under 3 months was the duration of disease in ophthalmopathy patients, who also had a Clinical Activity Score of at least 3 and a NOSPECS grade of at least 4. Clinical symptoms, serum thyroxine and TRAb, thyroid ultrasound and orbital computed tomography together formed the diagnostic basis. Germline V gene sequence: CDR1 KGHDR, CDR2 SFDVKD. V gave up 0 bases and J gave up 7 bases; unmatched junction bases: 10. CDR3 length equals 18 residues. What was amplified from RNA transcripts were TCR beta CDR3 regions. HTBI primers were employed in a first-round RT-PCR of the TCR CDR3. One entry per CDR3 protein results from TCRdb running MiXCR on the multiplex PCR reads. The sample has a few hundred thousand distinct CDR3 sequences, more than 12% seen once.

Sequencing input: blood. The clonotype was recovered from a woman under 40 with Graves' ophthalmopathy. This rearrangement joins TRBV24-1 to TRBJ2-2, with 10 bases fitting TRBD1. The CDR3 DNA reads TGTGCCACCAGTGATTTGTACCCGGGACAGGGGCGCATCGGGGAGCTGTTTTTT. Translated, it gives CATSDLYPGQGRIGELFF.